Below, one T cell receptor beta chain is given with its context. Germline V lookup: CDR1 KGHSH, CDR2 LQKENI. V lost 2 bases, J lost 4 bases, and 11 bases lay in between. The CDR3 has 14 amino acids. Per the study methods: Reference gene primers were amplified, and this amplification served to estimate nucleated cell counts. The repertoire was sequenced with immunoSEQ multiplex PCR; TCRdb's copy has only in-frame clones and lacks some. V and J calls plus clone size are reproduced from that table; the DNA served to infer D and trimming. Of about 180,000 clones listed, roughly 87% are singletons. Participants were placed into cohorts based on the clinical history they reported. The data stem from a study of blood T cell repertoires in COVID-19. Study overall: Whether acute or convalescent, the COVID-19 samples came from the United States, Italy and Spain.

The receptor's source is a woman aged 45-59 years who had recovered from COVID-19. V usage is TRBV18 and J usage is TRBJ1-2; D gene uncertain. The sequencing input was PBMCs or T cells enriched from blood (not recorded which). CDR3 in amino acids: CASSPITASYGYTF. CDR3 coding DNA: TGTGCCAGCTCACCAATTACAGCATCCTATGGCTACACCTTC.